This T cell receptor (beta chain) was found in a study of blood T cell repertoires in COVID-19. Study details: From the United States, Italy and Spain came samples of acute and convalescent COVID-19.

Recruited during active infection, patients (from Seattle) were subsequently followed longitudinally. Original data processing: Reference gene primer amplification gave estimated nucleated cell counts. Clones were sequenced by immunoSEQ multiplex PCR, and TCRdb holds only the in-frame ones, with some missing. V, J and clone size are those of that table, while D and trimming were read from the DNA. The sample yields about 420,000 clones, around nine tenths seen once. The V end was cut by 6 bases, the J end by 0 bases, with 16 bases between. This CDR3 contains 16 residues. Germline V gene sequence: CDR1 KGHSH, CDR2 LQKENI.

The origin of this receptor is a man younger than 30 with COVID-19, enrolled during active disease. The chain uses TRBV18 and TRBJ2-3, with D unclear. The material sequenced was peripheral blood. This CDR3 is CASSHTVSRSTDTQYF. The CDR3 DNA follows: TGTGCCAGCTCCCATACTGTTTCCCGTAGCACAGATACGCAGTATTTT.